What follows are 5 T cell receptor beta chains derived from one specimen sequenced in a study of cytomegalovirus exposure and HLA in healthy donors. Clones were sequenced by immunoSEQ multiplex PCR, and TCRdb holds only the in-frame ones, with some missing. The sample records approximately 110,000 clones, roughly 86% being singletons. Sequencing was done on a sample of PBMCs. These receptors originate from a woman aged 18 to 35 in good health and CMV-seropositive.

The gene calls are TRBV18 and TRBJ1-5, with 8 bases lining up with TRBD1. Unmatched junction bases numbered 3, after V lost 2 bases and J lost 3 bases. Germline V gives CDR1 KGHSH, CDR2 LQKENI. The CDR3 extends over 15 amino acids. CDR3: CASSPRTGTNQPQHF. The CDR3 nucleotides are TGTGCCAGCTCACCAAGGACAGGGACCAATCAGCCCCAGCATTTT.

This chain uses TRBV11-1 with TRBJ1-6, with D possibly TRBD1 on 6 matching bases. Germline values: CDR1 SGHAT, CDR2 FQDESV (reference sequence). This CDR3 is built from 15 residues. The V end lost 5 bases, the J end lost 4 bases, and 12 bases lay between the germline ends. DNA of the CDR3: TGTGCCAGCAGCCACTGGACAGTTTATAATTCACCCCTCCACTTT. As protein: CASSHWTVYNSPLHF.

This chain joins TRBV5-1 and TRBJ1-2, with TRBD1 matching over 8 bases. V lost 4 bases and J lost 5; bases outside the gene matches: 7. The CDR3 runs to 14 residues. Germline values: CDR1 SGHRS, CDR2 YFSETQ. CDR3 in amino acids: CASSPGTGTYGYTF. The CDR3 bases are TGCGCCAGCAGCCCTGGGACAGGAACTTATGGCTACACCTTC.

This clone appeared a single time. The chain combines TRBV20-1 with TRBJ1-1; D is unresolved. The CDR3 is 11 residues long. V was pared by 0 bases and J by 8 bases, with 7 bases between. Germline-derived CDR1 and CDR2 are DFQATT and SNEGSKA (reference sequence). The CDR3 reads CSAREAVEAFF. In DNA form, the CDR3 reads TGCAGTGCTAGAGAGGCCGTCGAAGCTTTCTTT.

The chain uses TRBV19 and TRBJ2-7; maybe TRBD2 (5 bases). The CDR3 consists of 14 residues. V dropped 3 bases and J dropped 5 bases, with 14 bases sitting between them. Germline loops: CDR1 LNHDA, CDR2 SQIVND (reference sequence). CDR3 sequence: CASSISGGLNEQYF. CDR3 nucleotide sequence: TGTGCCAGTAGTATTAGTGGAGGTCTCAACGAGCAGTACTTC. Full variable domain (missing parts from reference TRBV19 and TRBJ2-7): DGGITQSPKYLFRKEGQNVTLSCEQNLNHDAMYWYRQDPGQGLRLIYYSQIVNDFQKGDIAEGYSVSREKKESFPLTVTSAQKNPTAFYLCASSISGGLNEQYFGPGTRLTVT.